The rows below give T cell receptor beta chains drawn from one sample of a study of cytomegalovirus exposure and HLA in healthy donors. Profiled with immunoSEQ multiplex PCR; TCRdb holds only in-frame clones, not every one. Among more than 85,000 clones listed, roughly 83% were seen once. Input material: PBMCs. All receptors derive from a man aged 35-49 years in good health and CMV-seronegative. Both conserved end residues are part of each CDR3. Fields, in order: D gene, clone size, V gene, J gene, CDR3 protein, CDR3 DNA. A D gene is named only where the DNA matches it firmly. Only part of the rows carry a size: once, few, many, or a class if the clone is expanded.

>TRBD1|.|TRBV29-1|TRBJ1-1
CTGRQGETEAFF
TGCACCGGTCGACAGGGGGAAACTGAAGCTTTCTTT
>.|.|TRBV27|TRBJ1-2
CASSSEGRDYGYTF
TGTGCCAGCAGTTCTGAGGGCCGAGACTATGGCTACACCTTC
>TRBD1|.|TRBV6-1|TRBJ1-2
CASSERTGGVYGYTF
TGTGCCAGCAGTGAGAGAACAGGGGGCGTCTATGGCTACACCTTC
>TRBD2|.|TRBV27|TRBJ2-3
CASSSLAGDSASTDTQYF
TGTGCCAGCAGTTCCCTAGCGGGGGACAGTGCTAGCACAGATACGCAGTATTTT
>TRBD1|few|TRBV6-6|TRBJ1-2
CASTHIGGTGEGYTF
TGTGCCAGCACCCACATAGGGGGGACAGGGGAGGGCTACACCTTC
>.|.|TRBV7-3|TRBJ2-1
CASSANGVDEQFF
TGTGCCAGCAGCGCTAACGGTGTTGATGAGCAGTTCTTC
>.|.|TRBV6-6|TRBJ1-4
CASSGVVDEKLFF
TGTGCCAGCAGCGGAGTTGTGGATGAAAAACTGTTTTTT
>TRBD1|.|TRBV7-2|TRBJ1-2
CASSTQTGGGYGYTF
TGTGCCAGCAGCACGCAGACAGGGGGCGGCTATGGCTACACCTTC
>.|.|TRBV27|TRBJ1-5
CASSLFPSSNQPQHF
TGTGCCAGCAGTTTATTTCCATCTAGCAATCAGCCCCAGCATTTT
>.|.|TRBV7-7|TRBJ2-7
CASSLTGPDEQYF
TGTGCTAGCAGCTTAACAGGGCCGGACGAGCAGTACTTC
>TRBD1|.|TRBV15|TRBJ1-3
CATSRAPPLGQRGNTIYF
TGTGCCACCAGCAGAGCACCCCCTCTGGGACAGCGGGGAAACACCATATATTTT
>TRBD2|once|TRBV5-6|TRBJ2-7
CASSLSVFPGGNEQYF
TGTGCCAGCAGCTTGAGTGTTTTCCCGGGGGGGAACGAGCAGTACTTC
>TRBD1|.|TRBV11-3|TRBJ1-1
CASSSTTGGTEAFF
TGTGCCAGCAGCTCTACGACAGGGGGAACTGAAGCTTTCTTT
>.|.|TRBV6-1|TRBJ1-6
CASSGQSKVPSPLHF
TGTGCCAGCAGTGGACAGTCTAAAGTTCCTTCACCCCTCCACTTT
>.|few|TRBV6-6|TRBJ1-1
CASSRPSGDTEAFF
TGTGCCAGCAGCCGACCGTCAGGGGACACTGAAGCTTTCTTT
>TRBD1|.|TRBV6-1|TRBJ2-1
CASSANRGTNSHNEQFF
TGTGCCAGCAGTGCCAACAGGGGGACCAACTCCCACAATGAGCAGTTCTTC
>.|.|TRBV29-1|TRBJ2-5
CSVEPTGQETQYF
TGCAGCGTTGAGCCAACAGGACAAGAGACCCAGTACTTC
>TRBD2|.|TRBV5-1|TRBJ2-1
CASSLGSGGYPDEQFF
TGCGCCAGCAGCTTGGGGTCGGGGGGGTACCCGGATGAGCAGTTCTTC